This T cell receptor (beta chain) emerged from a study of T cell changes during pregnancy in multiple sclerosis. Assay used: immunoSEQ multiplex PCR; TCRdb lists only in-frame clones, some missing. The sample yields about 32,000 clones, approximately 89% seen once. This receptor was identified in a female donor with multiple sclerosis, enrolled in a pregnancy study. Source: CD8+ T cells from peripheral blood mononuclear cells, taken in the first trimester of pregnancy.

The CDR3 reads CASSFGGQGWTEAFF. CDR3 coding DNA: TGTGCCAGCAGTTTCGGGGGACAGGGGTGGACTGAAGCTTTCTTT. The chain recombines TRBV27 with TRBJ1-1, with 10 bases that match TRBD1. The V and J ends lost 3 bases and 5 bases, in that order; junction bases with no gene match: 6. Germline CDR1 reads MNHEY; CDR2 reads SMNVEV (reference sequence). The length of the CDR3 is 15 residues.